One and the same sample provided the 14 T cell receptor beta chains below, sequenced in a study of blood T cell repertoires in COVID-19. TCRdb keeps only in-frame clones here, not all; method: immunoSEQ multiplex PCR. The sample records about 430,000 clones, around nine tenths being singletons. The source material was PBMCs or T cells enriched from blood (not recorded which). The source of these receptors is a woman aged 18-35 years who had been exposed to COVID-19.

This clone is a singleton in its sample. The chain links TRBV19 to TRBJ2-1, with D possibly matching TRBD2 (6 bases). This CDR3 is built from 14 residues. With 3 bases removed from V and 8 bases from J, the gap between germline ends came to 14 bases. CDR1 and CDR2 from the germline V gene are LNHDA and SQIVND (reference sequence). DNA of the CDR3: TGTGCCAGTAGTATCGTACTAGCAGGTCATGAGCAGTTCTTC. Amino acid sequence: CASSIVLAGHEQFF.

This clone was seen just once. This rearrangement joins TRBV4-3 to TRBJ2-2, with D possibly TRBD2 on 6 matching bases. CDR3 size: 15 residues. The V gene lost 1 base and the J gene lost 4 bases, with 10 bases spanning the gap. CDR1 LGHNA and CDR2 YSLEER come from the germline V gene. This CDR3 reads CASSQVLRGTGELFF. CDR3 nucleotides: TGCGCCAGCAGCCAAGTTCTGCGGGGCACCGGGGAGCTGTTTTTT.

Only one count was recorded for this clone. The chain has TRBV4-3 and TRBJ1-4; 10 positions agree with TRBD1. V shed 0 bases, J shed 0 bases, and the junction held 4 bases outside the gene matches. CDR3 size: 18 residues. Germline values: CDR1 LGHNA, CDR2 YSLEER. The CDR3 reads CASSQDRGTGATNEKLFF. Here the CDR3 DNA reads TGCGCCAGCAGCCAAGATCGGGGGACAGGGGCAACTAATGAAAAACTGTTTTTT.

The chain uses TRBV6-5 and TRBJ2-1; TRBD1 agrees at 10 bases. Unmatched junction bases numbered 12, after V lost 8 bases and J lost 8 bases. Germline V lookup: CDR1 MNHEY, CDR2 SVGAGI. The CDR3 is 15 residues long. This CDR3 reads CASEEWDRGKDEQFF. DNA for the CDR3: TGTGCCAGCGAGGAGTGGGACAGGGGAAAAGATGAGCAGTTCTTC.

J is TRBJ2-1 and V is TRBV3-1 (or the pseudogene TRBV3-2); TRBD2 matches at 11 bases. The length of the CDR3 is 15 residues. V gave up 6 bases and J gave up 6 bases; unmatched junction bases: 7. Germline V gene lookup returns CDR1 LGHDT and CDR2 YNNKEL (reference sequence). The CDR3 DNA follows: TGTGCCAGCAGGCTACTAGCGGGAGAGACCAATGAGCAGTTCTTC. Its protein is CASRLLAGETNEQFF.

The table lists this clone with a few counts. The V gene is TRBV27, the J gene TRBJ2-7; D is perhaps TRBD1 (5 bases). The V and J ends lost 4 bases and 1 base respectively, with 14 bases between them. The CDR3 is 15 amino acids. Germline loops: CDR1 MNHEY, CDR2 SMNVEV (reference sequence). DNA of the CDR3: TGTGCCAGCAGTTCCGACGGGCAGGGATCCTACGAGCAGTACTTC. This sequence encodes CASSSDGQGSYEQYF.

The chain has TRBV10-3 and TRBJ1-2; D unclear. CDR3 length: 14 residues. The V gene lost 4 bases and the J gene lost 5 bases, with 14 bases spanning the gap. Germline lookup yields CDR1 ENHRY and CDR2 SYGVKD. CDR3: CAISGEAVTYGYTF. CDR3 in DNA: TGTGCCATCAGTGGGGAGGCGGTGACTTATGGCTACACCTTC.

This clone was counted a single time. V and J are TRBV19 and TRBJ2-7, with TRBD2 as a possible D gene (5 bases). V dropped 1 base and J dropped 3 bases, with 13 bases sitting between them. Germline-derived CDR1 and CDR2 are LNHDA and SQIVND (reference sequence). The CDR3 is 15 amino acids. CDR3 loop: CASSIGPGGLYEQYF. CDR3 nucleotides: TGTGCCAGTAGTATAGGTCCAGGAGGTCTCTACGAGCAGTACTTC.

This chain's CDR3 is CATHPVTGELFF. CDR3 DNA sequence: TGTGCCACCCACCCCGTCACAGGGGAGCTGTTTTTT. This chain joins TRBV28 and TRBJ2-2; D remains ambiguous. Between the trimmed V and J ends, which lost 10 bases and 8 bases, there was a span of 14 bases. Germline V gives CDR1 MDHEN, CDR2 SYDVKM. This CDR3 has 12 residues.

This clone showed up just once. V is TRBV3-1 (or the pseudogene TRBV3-2) and J is TRBJ2-7, with 11 bases matching TRBD2. CDR3 length: 17 amino acids. V lost 0 bases and J lost 3; bases outside the gene matches: 7. Germline V gene data show CDR1 as LGHDT and CDR2 as YNNKEL (reference sequence). CDR3 sequence reads: CASSQDSLAGGDYEQYF. CDR3 DNA: TGTGCCAGCAGCCAAGATTCCCTAGCGGGAGGCGACTACGAGCAGTACTTC.

This chain joins TRBV29-1 and TRBJ1-2; D not certain. In germline, CDR1 is SQVTM, CDR2 ANQGSEA. Trimming left V 4 bases short and J 5 bases short, with 11 bases between. The CDR3 runs to 12 residues. Written as DNA, the CDR3 is TGCAGCGTTGCAGAGACTCAGTATGGCTACACCTTC. Its translation is CSVAETQYGYTF.

V usage is TRBV25-1 and J usage is TRBJ2-7; 11 nucleotides line up with TRBD2. Germline assignment: CDR1 MGHDK and CDR2 SYGVNS. V lost 8 bases, J lost 3 bases, and 9 bases stayed unmatched. The length of the CDR3 is 15 residues. The CDR3 here is CASGGSSGRIYEQYF. For the CDR3, the DNA is TGTGCCAGCGGAGGGTCTAGCGGGAGGATCTACGAGCAGTACTTC.

Concerning this clone: In the same sample, other DNA sequences code for this CDR3. V is TRBV7-9 and J is TRBJ1-5; no firm D call. Germline-derived CDR1 and CDR2 are SEHNR and FQNEAQ (reference sequence). V lost 5 bases to trimming and J lost 3 bases, with 5 bases between them. This CDR3 region has 12 residues. The CDR3 sequence is CASSPLNQPQHF. CDR3 bases: TGTGCCAGCAGCCCTCTCAATCAGCCCCAGCATTTT.

V usage is TRBV11-3 and J usage is TRBJ1-1; possibly TRBD1 for D (6 bases). Per germline, CDR1 SGHNT and CDR2 YENEEA. CDR3 length equals 13 residues. The ends were cut back, 5 bases at V and 4 bases at J, with 11 bases in the middle. The DNA for the CDR3 is TGTGCCAGCAGCAATCAGGGGTCCACTGAAGCTTTCTTT. Translating it yields CASSNQGSTEAFF.